Here is one T cell receptor (beta chain) with its context. Its matching antigen is unknown. The CDR3 covers 15 residues. V was clipped by 4 bases and J by 5 bases, with 17 bases between them. Germline lookup yields CDR1 LNHNV and CDR2 YYDKDF (reference sequence). Here immunoSEQ multiplex PCR was the method, and the copy in TCRdb shows in-frame clones only, minus some. The sample lists more than 150,000 clones, around 94% occurring once. The data were taken from a study of T cell responses to AZD1222 COVID-19 vaccine. General observations from the study: Repertoire collection took place solely once the T cell response had peaked.

The sample in question was peripheral blood, obtained 28 days after the second AZD1222 dose. The clonotype was recovered from an adult who received the AZD1222 COVID-19 vaccine. V usage is TRBV15 and J usage is TRBJ1-1; D uncertain. The CDR3 is CATSKRIGWGTEAFF. The DNA for the CDR3 is TGTGCCACCAGCAAAAGAATAGGGTGGGGTACTGAAGCTTTCTTT.